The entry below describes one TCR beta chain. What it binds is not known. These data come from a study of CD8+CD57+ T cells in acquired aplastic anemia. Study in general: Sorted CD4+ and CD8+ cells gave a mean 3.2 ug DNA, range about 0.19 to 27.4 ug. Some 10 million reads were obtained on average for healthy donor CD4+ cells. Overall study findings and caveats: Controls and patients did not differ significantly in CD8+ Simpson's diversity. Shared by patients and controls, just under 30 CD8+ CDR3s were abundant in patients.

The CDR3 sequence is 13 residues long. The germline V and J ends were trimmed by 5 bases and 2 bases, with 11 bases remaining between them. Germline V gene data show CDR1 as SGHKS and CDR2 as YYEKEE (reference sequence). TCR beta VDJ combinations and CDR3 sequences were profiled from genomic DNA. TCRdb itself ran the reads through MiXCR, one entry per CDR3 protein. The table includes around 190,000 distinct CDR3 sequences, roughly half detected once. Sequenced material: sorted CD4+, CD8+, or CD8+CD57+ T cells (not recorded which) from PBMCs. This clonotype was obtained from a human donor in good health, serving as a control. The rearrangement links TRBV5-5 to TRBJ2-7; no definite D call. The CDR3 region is CASSSQETYEQYF. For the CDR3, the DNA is TGTGCCAGCAGTTCGCAGGAGACCTACGAGCAGTACTTC.